This section outlines one T cell receptor beta chain sequence together with its context. Trimming left V 1 base short and J 1 base short, with 10 bases between. The CDR3 is 15 amino acids. The germline CDR1 and CDR2 sequences are SGHVS and FNYEAQ. The data are from a study of T cell responses to AZD1222 COVID-19 vaccine. The data were produced by immunoSEQ multiplex PCR, yet TCRdb's version contains in-frame clones alone and is incomplete. The top ten hold under 1.2% of the sample, which has about 120,000 clones, about 90% seen once. The receptor was isolated from an adult in good health. This chain joins TRBV7-6 and TRBJ1-1; D might be TRBD1 (5 bases). This specimen consisted of peripheral blood, obtained on day 0 of AZD1222 vaccination. The CDR3 here is CASSLGGVRNTEAFF. Written as DNA, the CDR3 is TGTGCCAGCAGCTTAGGGGGGGTCCGGAACACTGAAGCTTTCTTT.